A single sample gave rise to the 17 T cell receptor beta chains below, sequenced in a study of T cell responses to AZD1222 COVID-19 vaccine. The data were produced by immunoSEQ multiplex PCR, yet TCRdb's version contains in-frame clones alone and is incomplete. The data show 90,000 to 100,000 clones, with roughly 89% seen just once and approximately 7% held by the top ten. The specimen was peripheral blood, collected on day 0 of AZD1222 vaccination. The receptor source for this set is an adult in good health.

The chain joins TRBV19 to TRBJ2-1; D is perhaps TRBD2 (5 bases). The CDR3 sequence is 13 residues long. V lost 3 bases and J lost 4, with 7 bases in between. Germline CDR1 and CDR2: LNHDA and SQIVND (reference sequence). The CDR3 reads CASSIPGYNEQFF. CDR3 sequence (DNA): TGTGCCAGTAGTATCCCGGGATACAATGAGCAGTTCTTC.

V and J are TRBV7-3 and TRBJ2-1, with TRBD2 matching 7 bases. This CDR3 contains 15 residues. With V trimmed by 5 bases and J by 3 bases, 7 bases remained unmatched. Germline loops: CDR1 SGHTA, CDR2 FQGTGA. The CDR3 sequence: CASSPRGYNYNEQFF. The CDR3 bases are TGTGCCAGCAGCCCGCGGGGGTACAACTACAATGAGCAGTTCTTC.

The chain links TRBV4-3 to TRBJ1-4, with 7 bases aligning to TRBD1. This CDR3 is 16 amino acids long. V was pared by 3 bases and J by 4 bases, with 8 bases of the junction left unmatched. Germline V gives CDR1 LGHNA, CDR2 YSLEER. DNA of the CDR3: TGCGCCAGCAGCCAGCAGGGGGGCTCCCATAATGAAAAACTGTTTTTT. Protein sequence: CASSQQGGSHNEKLFF.

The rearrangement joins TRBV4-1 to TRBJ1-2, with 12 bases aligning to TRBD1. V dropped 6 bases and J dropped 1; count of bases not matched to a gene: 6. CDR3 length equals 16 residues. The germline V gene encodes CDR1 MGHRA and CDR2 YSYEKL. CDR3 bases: TGCGCCAGCAGTCTGGGACAGGGGGCCATTAACTATGGCTACACCTTC. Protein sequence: CASSLGQGAINYGYTF.

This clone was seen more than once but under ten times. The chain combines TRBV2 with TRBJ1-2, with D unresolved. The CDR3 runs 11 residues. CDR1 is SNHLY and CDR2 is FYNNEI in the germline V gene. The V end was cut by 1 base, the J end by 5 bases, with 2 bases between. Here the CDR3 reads CASSEGYGYTF. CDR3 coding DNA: TGTGCCAGCAGTGAAGGTTATGGCTACACCTTC. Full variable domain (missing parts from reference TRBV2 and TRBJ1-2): EPEVTQTPSHQVTQMGQEVILRCVPISNHLYFYWYRQILGQKVEFLVSFYNNEISEKSEIFDDQFSVERPDGSNFTLKIRSTKLEDSAMYFCASSEGYGYTFGSGTRLTVV.

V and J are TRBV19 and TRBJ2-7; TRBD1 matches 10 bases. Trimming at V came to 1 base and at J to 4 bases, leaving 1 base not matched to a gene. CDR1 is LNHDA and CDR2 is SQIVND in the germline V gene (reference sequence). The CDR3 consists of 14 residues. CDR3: CASSIGQGAYEQYF. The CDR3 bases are TGTGCCAGTAGTATAGGACAGGGGGCGTACGAGCAGTACTTC. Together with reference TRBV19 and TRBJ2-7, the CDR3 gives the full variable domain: DGGITQSPKYLFRKEGQNVTLSCEQNLNHDAMYWYRQDPGQGLRLIYYSQIVNDFQKGDIAEGYSVSREKKESFPLTVTSAQKNPTAFYLCASSIGQGAYEQYFGPGTRLTVT.

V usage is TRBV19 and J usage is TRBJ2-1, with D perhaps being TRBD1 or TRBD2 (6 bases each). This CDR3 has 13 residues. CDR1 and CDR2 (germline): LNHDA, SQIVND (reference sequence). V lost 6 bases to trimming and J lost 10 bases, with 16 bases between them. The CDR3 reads CASSLKGGWEQFF. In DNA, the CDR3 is TGTGCCAGTAGCCTAAAGGGGGGTTGGGAGCAGTTCTTC.

Here the CDR3 DNA reads TGTGCCAGCAGTCCCCCCACAGGGGCTAAAATTAGTTCACCCCTCCACTTT. This gives the protein CASSPPTGAKISSPLHF. The chain is built from TRBV28 and TRBJ1-6, with 7 bases that match TRBD1. This CDR3 is 17 amino acids long. Germline CDR1 MDHEN, CDR2 SYDVKM. V dropped 5 bases and J dropped 9; count of bases not matched to a gene: 16. The entire variable domain, with the rest obtained from reference TRBV28 and TRBJ1-6, is as follows: DVKVTQSSRYLVKRTGEKVFLECVQDMDHENMFWYRQDPGLGLRLIYFSYDVKMKEKGDIPEGYSVSREKKERFSLILESASTNQTSMYLCASSPPTGAKISSPLHFGNGTRLTVT.

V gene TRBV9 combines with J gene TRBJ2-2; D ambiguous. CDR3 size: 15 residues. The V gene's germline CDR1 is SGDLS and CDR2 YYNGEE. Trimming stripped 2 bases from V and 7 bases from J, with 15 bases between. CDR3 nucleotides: TGTGCCAGCAGCGTCCGTGCGTCACTGAGCGGGGAGCTGTTTTTT. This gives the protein CASSVRASLSGELFF.

The CDR3 DNA is TGTGCCAGCAGCTTACCCTCTGGGGCCAACGTCCTGACTTTC. Its protein is CASSLPSGANVLTF. This chain links TRBV7-8 with TRBJ2-6; D remains ambiguous. CDR1 is SGHVS, CDR2 FQNEAQ, per germline. V lost 2 bases and J lost 0, with 2 bases in between. CDR3 length: 14 residues.

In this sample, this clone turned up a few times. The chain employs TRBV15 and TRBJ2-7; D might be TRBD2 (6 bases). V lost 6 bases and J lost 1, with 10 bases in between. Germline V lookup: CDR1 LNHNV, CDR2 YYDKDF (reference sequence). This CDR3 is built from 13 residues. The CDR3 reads CATRVGGSYEQYF. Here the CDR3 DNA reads TGTGCCACCAGGGTTGGGGGGTCCTACGAGCAGTACTTC.

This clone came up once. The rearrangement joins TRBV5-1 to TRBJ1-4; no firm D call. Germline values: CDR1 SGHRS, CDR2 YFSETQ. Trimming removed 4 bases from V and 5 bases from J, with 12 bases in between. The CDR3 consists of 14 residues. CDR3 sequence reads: CASSLGPSNEKLFF. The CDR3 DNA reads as TGCGCCAGCAGCCTCGGACCGAGCAATGAAAAACTGTTTTTT.

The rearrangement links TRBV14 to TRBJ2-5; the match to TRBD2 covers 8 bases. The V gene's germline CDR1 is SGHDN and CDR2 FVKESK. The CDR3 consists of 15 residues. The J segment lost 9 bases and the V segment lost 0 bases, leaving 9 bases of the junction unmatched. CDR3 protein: CASSQDWGRREAQYF. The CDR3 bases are TGTGCCAGCAGCCAAGATTGGGGTCGGCGGGAGGCCCAGTACTTC.

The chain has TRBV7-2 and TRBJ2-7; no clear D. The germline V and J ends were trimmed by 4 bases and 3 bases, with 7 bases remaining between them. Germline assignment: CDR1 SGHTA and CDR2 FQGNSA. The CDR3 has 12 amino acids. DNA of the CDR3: TGTGCCAGCAGCTACAGAATCTACGAGCAGTACTTC. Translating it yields CASSYRIYEQYF.

The CDR3 DNA reads as TGTGCCAGCACCCGACCAGGGGGGGAGACCCAGTACTTC. It is translated as CASTRPGGETQYF. V is TRBV5-5 and J is TRBJ2-5, with a weak D call TRBD1 (7 bases). CDR1 and CDR2 from the germline V gene are SGHKS and YYEKEE (reference sequence). The CDR3 consists of 13 residues. Trimming removed 6 bases from V and 5 bases from J, with 14 bases in between.

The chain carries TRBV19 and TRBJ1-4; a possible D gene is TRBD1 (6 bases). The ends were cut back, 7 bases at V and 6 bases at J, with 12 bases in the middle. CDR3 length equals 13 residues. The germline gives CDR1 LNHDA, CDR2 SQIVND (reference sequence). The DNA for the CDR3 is TGTGCCAGTAACAGGGCATCCTATGAAAAACTGTTTTTT. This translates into CASNRASYEKLFF.

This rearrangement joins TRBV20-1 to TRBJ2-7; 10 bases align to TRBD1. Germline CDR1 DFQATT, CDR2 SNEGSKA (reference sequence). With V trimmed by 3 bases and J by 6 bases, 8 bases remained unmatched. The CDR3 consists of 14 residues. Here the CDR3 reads CSASRDRGTSEQYF. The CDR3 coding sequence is TGCAGTGCTAGTCGGGACAGGGGAACGAGCGAGCAGTACTTC.